This entry concerns a single T cell receptor (beta chain). The antigen is undetermined. The record originates from a study of T-cell memory formation after mild COVID-19. Background on the study: There were largely donor-specific TCR clusters.

This CDR3 has 22 residues. Germline V CDR1 and CDR2: SQVTM, ANQGSEA. V lost 0 bases, J lost 3 bases, and 25 bases stayed unmatched. Amplification by 5'RACE using constant-segment primers produced TCR alpha and TCR beta cDNA libraries that carried sample barcodes and UMIs. TCRdb re-derived calls from the 5' RACE reads in MiXCR, one entry per CDR3 protein. Seen here are 400,000 to 550,000 distinct CDR3 sequences, around 25% observed once, and the top ten hold around an eighth. Study conclusions and caveats: Memory cells collected pre-infection included some clones that later responded, suggesting cross-reactive memory joined. Day 37-peaking second-wave clones had unconfirmed SARS-CoV-2 specificity.

This TCR was sampled from an adult woman who had mild COVID-19 (a few samples of this study predate the infection). Cell type and time point are not known. The sequenced sample consisted of PBMCs or a T cell subset sorted from them (not recorded which). The chain recombines TRBV29-1 with TRBJ2-5; 10 positions agree with TRBD2. The CDR3 here is CSVEDKSWEAGGIWLTKETQYF. The CDR3 nucleotides are TGCAGCGTTGAAGACAAGTCCTGGGAAGCGGGGGGGATCTGGTTAACTAAAGAGACCCAGTACTTC.